Shown below are 26 T cell receptor beta chains from a single sample sequenced in a study of T cell responses to AZD1222 COVID-19 vaccine. The method was immunoSEQ multiplex PCR; TCRdb's version includes in-frame clones alone and lacks a portion of them. There are 66,000 or so clones in the sample; more than 85% occur only once, and roughly 17% lies in the top ten. Specimen: peripheral blood, collected on day 0 of AZD1222 vaccination. Source of these receptors: an adult in good health.

This chain joins TRBV28 and TRBJ2-1, with 7 bases aligning to TRBD2. Germline values: CDR1 MDHEN, CDR2 SYDVKM. With 6 bases clipped from V and 3 bases from J, the junction kept 8 bases outside the gene matches. The CDR3 spans 15 residues. The DNA of the CDR3 is TGTGCCAGCAGGGAACCGGGACTATTCTACAATGAGCAGTTCTTC. Translating it yields CASREPGLFYNEQFF.

The genes are TRBV11-3 and TRBJ1-5; 11 nucleotides match TRBD1. V lost 5 bases to trimming and J lost 5 bases; unmatched junction nucleotides: 2. Germline V CDR1 and CDR2: SGHNT, YENEEA. The CDR3 consists of 14 residues. CDR3 nucleotide sequence: TGTGCCAGCAGCGAGGACAGGGGGCATCAGCCCCAGCATTTT. This translates into CASSEDRGHQPQHF. Variable domain in full (rest from reference TRBV11-3 and TRBJ1-5): EAGVVQSPRYKIIEKKQPVAFWCNPISGHNTLYWYLQNLGQGPELLIRYENEEAVDDSQLPKDRFSAERLKGVDSTLKIQPAELGDSAVYLCASSEDRGHQPQHFGDGTRLSIL.

The rearrangement links TRBV27 to TRBJ1-2, with a weak D call TRBD1 (6 bases). Trimming cost V 5 bases and J 2 bases, with 15 bases left between them. CDR1 MNHEY and CDR2 SMNVEV come from the germline V gene (reference sequence). This CDR3 region has 15 residues. The CDR3 loop reads CASSGSTGGNYGYTF. DNA for the CDR3: TGTGCCAGCAGTGGATCGACAGGTGGAAACTATGGCTACACCTTC.

The CDR3: CASSPGTAFYGYTF. CDR3 bases: TGTGCCAGCAGCCCAGGGACAGCTTTCTATGGCTACACCTTC. The rearrangement uses TRBV11-2 and TRBJ1-2, with 7 positions matching TRBD1. Germline V gene data show CDR1 as SGHAT and CDR2 as FQNNGV. This CDR3 region has 14 residues. The V and J ends lost 5 bases and 4 bases, in that order; junction bases with no gene match: 7.

This clone was counted many times. The J gene is TRBJ1-1, the V gene TRBV5-6; D might be TRBD1 (6 bases). This CDR3 has 13 residues. V lost 4 bases, J lost 5 bases, and 12 bases lay in between. Germline CDR1 and CDR2: SGHDT and YYEEEE. CDR3 region: CASSPQGGTEAFF. CDR3 nucleotide sequence: TGTGCCAGCAGCCCACAGGGAGGGACTGAAGCTTTCTTT.

This clone has a single count. V and J are TRBV7-9 and TRBJ2-7, with D hard to call. The length of the CDR3 is 17 residues. Trimming cost V 5 bases and J 4 bases, with 24 bases left between them. CDR1 SEHNR and CDR2 FQNEAQ come from the germline V gene (reference sequence). The CDR3 loop is CASSPIPGPGRRYEQYF. In DNA form, the CDR3 reads TGTGCCAGCAGCCCGATTCCAGGACCGGGCCGTCGATACGAGCAGTACTTC.

The chain carries TRBV4-3 and TRBJ2-1; D gene unclear. The CDR3 totals 15 residues. V lost 0 bases, J lost 9 bases, and 15 bases lay in between. Germline assignment: CDR1 LGHNA and CDR2 YSLEER. CDR3 region: CASSQDGQYLREQFF. CDR3 sequence (DNA): TGCGCCAGCAGCCAAGATGGCCAGTACCTCCGTGAGCAGTTCTTC.

V is TRBV11-2 and J is TRBJ2-1; no reliable D call. Germline CDR1 SGHAT, CDR2 FQNNGV. Trimming removed 5 bases from V and 7 bases from J, with 6 bases in between. The CDR3 runs to 11 residues. In nucleotides, the CDR3 is TGTGCCAGCAGCCGTGGGAATGAGCAGTTCTTC. It encodes CASSRGNEQFF.

The chain uses TRBV5-6 and TRBJ1-2; TRBD1 is a possible D gene (5 bases). In germline, CDR1 is SGHDT, CDR2 YYEEEE. This CDR3 is 15 amino acids long. V was clipped by 5 bases and J by 2 bases, with 16 bases between them. CDR3 residues: CASSFPGGVNYGYTF. CDR3 DNA sequence: TGTGCCAGCAGTTTTCCGGGAGGGGTGAACTATGGCTACACCTTC. The whole variable domain, filled in from reference TRBV5-6 and TRBJ1-2, reads DAGVTQSPTHLIKTRGQQVTLRCSPKSGHDTVSWYQQALGQGPQFIFQYYEEEERQRGNFPDRFSGHQFPNYSSELNVNALLLGDSALYLCASSFPGGVNYGYTFGSGTRLTVV.

This rearrangement joins TRBV30 to TRBJ2-3; 13 bases map to TRBD2. The ends lost 1 base at V and 5 bases at J; junction bases unmatched: 3. CDR3 length: 15 residues. Germline V gives CDR1 GTSNPN, CDR2 SVGIG (reference sequence). The CDR3 is CAWSAGLAGEDTQYF. Written as DNA, the CDR3 is TGTGCCTGGAGTGCTGGACTAGCGGGAGAAGATACGCAGTATTTT.

V and J are TRBV18 and TRBJ1-5; TRBD1 aligns across 9 bases. V was pared by 3 bases and J by 7 bases, with 10 bases of the junction left unmatched. Germline lookup yields CDR1 KGHSH and CDR2 LQKENI. The CDR3 runs to 16 residues. CDR3 sequence reads: CASSPEGQGLGQPQHF. The CDR3, as DNA: TGTGCCAGCTCACCGGAGGGACAGGGATTGGGGCAGCCCCAGCATTTT.

The gene calls are TRBV10-2 and TRBJ1-6; 7 nucleotides line up with TRBD1. Germline assignment: CDR1 WSHSY and CDR2 SAAADI. This CDR3 spans 13 amino acids. Germline trimming cut 4 bases from V and 6 bases from J; bases unmatched to any gene: 0. The CDR3 loop is CASSGQGNSPLHF. The CDR3 region has the DNA TGCGCCAGCAGTGGACAGGGTAATTCACCCCTCCACTTT.

The chain joins TRBV2 to TRBJ1-5; TRBD1 matches 9 bases. V lost 6 bases to trimming and J lost 4 bases; unmatched junction nucleotides: 7. The V gene's germline CDR1 is SNHLY and CDR2 FYNNEI. The CDR3 is 15 residues long. In DNA form, the CDR3 reads TGTGCCAGCAGCGCCTTACAGGGGGCGAATCAGCCCCAGCATTTT. Protein sequence: CASSALQGANQPQHF.

J is TRBJ1-5 and V is TRBV7-2; the D is unclear. This CDR3 has 14 residues. The V end was cut by 1 base, the J end by 6 bases, with 10 bases between. CDR1 and CDR2 (germline): SGHTA, FQGNSA. CDR3 sequence reads: CASSLVGLGQPQHF. Here the CDR3 DNA reads TGTGCCAGCAGCTTAGTGGGTCTCGGTCAGCCCCAGCATTTT.

The chain joins TRBV7-9 to TRBJ1-2, with D maybe TRBD1 (5 bases). The CDR3 covers 12 residues. Per germline, CDR1 SEHNR and CDR2 FQNEAQ (reference sequence). Trimming left V 2 bases short and J 7 bases short, with 8 bases between. This CDR3 reads CASSLLGGGYTF. For the CDR3, the DNA is TGTGCCAGCAGCTTATTGGGGGGTGGCTACACCTTC. Together with reference TRBV7-9 and TRBJ1-2, the CDR3 gives the full variable domain: DTGVSQNPRHKITKRGQNVTFRCDPISEHNRLYWYRQTLGQGPEFLTYFQNEAQLEKSRLLSDRFSAERPKGSFSTLEIQRTEQGDSAMYLCASSLLGGGYTFGSGTRLTVV.

V is TRBV3-1 (or the pseudogene TRBV3-2) and J is TRBJ1-3; 8 positions match TRBD1. This CDR3 has 15 residues. CDR1 LGHDT and CDR2 YNNKEL come from the germline V gene (reference sequence). The junction had 10 bases not matched to a gene; V was cut back by 4 bases and J by 8 bases. CDR3 in amino acids: CASSRPLTGGDTIYF. The CDR3 DNA reads as TGTGCCAGCAGCCGACCTTTAACAGGGGGGGACACCATATATTTT.

The rearrangement joins TRBV28 to TRBJ1-5, with D possibly matching TRBD1 (5 bases). The germline CDR1 and CDR2 sequences are MDHEN and SYDVKM. The CDR3 is 15 amino acids. Deletions cut 1 base from V and 0 bases from J, with 7 bases between. CDR3 sequence reads: CASSLFGGSNQPQHF. CDR3 DNA: TGTGCCAGCAGTTTATTTGGGGGTAGCAATCAGCCCCAGCATTTT.

The J gene is TRBJ1-1, the V gene TRBV5-1; D ambiguous. CDR3 length: 13 residues. Trimming cost V 4 bases and J 3 bases, with 10 bases left between them. CDR1 is SGHRS, CDR2 YFSETQ, per germline. The DNA of the CDR3 is TGCGCCAGCAGCAGGGCGAGGGACACTGAAGCTTTCTTT. Its translation is CASSRARDTEAFF.

The V call is TRBV4-3, the J call TRBJ1-2; D unclear. Per the germline V gene, CDR1 is LGHNA and CDR2 is YSLEER. V was clipped by 0 bases and J by 5 bases, with 16 bases between them. The CDR3 is made up of 16 amino acids. In DNA form, the CDR3 reads TGCGCCAGCAGCCAAGATCTTCCGGGGAGTTGGTATGGCTACACCTTC. It yields the protein CASSQDLPGSWYGYTF.

V gene TRBV27 combines with J gene TRBJ2-1; weak D call: TRBD1 (5 bases). The CDR3 totals 15 residues. Per the germline V gene, CDR1 is MNHEY and CDR2 is SMNVEV (reference sequence). V was trimmed by 5 bases and J by 6 bases, leaving 17 bases between them. The chain's CDR3 is CASSRRKDQGNEQFF. As DNA, the CDR3 is TGTGCCAGCAGTCGTCGTAAAGACCAGGGCAATGAGCAGTTCTTC.

The rearrangement links TRBV6-5 to TRBJ2-3; D remains ambiguous. Germline loops: CDR1 MNHEY, CDR2 SVGAGI. The ends were cut back, 6 bases at V and 2 bases at J, with 12 bases in the middle. There are 14 residues in the CDR3. The CDR3 here is CASRRADITDTQYF. DNA for the CDR3: TGTGCCAGCAGACGGGCAGATATCACAGATACGCAGTATTTT.

This clone was seen only once. The chain uses TRBV10-3 and TRBJ1-2; no definite D call. Trimming pared 1 base from V and 2 bases from J, leaving 5 bases between. Germline CDR1 and CDR2: ENHRY and SYGVKD. The CDR3 runs 13 residues. The CDR3 region is CAISEYPNYGYTF. CDR3 DNA sequence: TGTGCCATCAGTGAGTACCCAAACTATGGCTACACCTTC.

This clone was picked up one time. This rearrangement joins TRBV18 to TRBJ1-2; 11 bases map to TRBD1. Trimming removed 3 bases from V and 5 bases from J; junction bases left unmatched: 5. Germline CDR1 reads KGHSH; CDR2 reads LQKENI. The CDR3 is 15 amino acids. The DNA of the CDR3 is TGTGCCAGCTCACCCACCGGGACAGGGGGGTATGGCTACACCTTC. Translated, it gives CASSPTGTGGYGYTF.

The chain combines TRBV4-1 with TRBJ2-3, with unresolved D. This CDR3 is built from 14 residues. Trimming took off 6 bases at V and 0 bases at J, with 10 bases between the two ends. Per the germline V gene, CDR1 is MGHRA and CDR2 is YSYEKL. The CDR3 is CASSTAASTDTQYF. Here the CDR3 DNA reads TGCGCCAGCAGTACGGCGGCTAGCACAGATACGCAGTATTTT.

This clone was seen more than once but under ten times. DNA of the CDR3: TGTGCCAGCAGTTTGGTAGGGGGGAACACTGAAGCTTTCTTT. Amino acid sequence: CASSLVGGNTEAFF. The rearrangement joins TRBV27 to TRBJ1-1, with D tentatively TRBD1 (6 bases). There are 14 residues in the CDR3. Trimming stripped 3 bases from V and 1 base from J, with 9 bases between. CDR1 MNHEY and CDR2 SMNVEV come from the germline V gene (reference sequence).

The V and J genes are TRBV30 and TRBJ1-4; 8 nucleotides agree with TRBD1. The CDR3 covers 16 residues. V shed 2 bases, J shed 2 bases, and the junction held 7 bases outside the gene matches. Germline assignment: CDR1 GTSNPN and CDR2 SVGIG (reference sequence). CDR3 sequence reads: CAWSSGQAFTNEKLFF. CDR3 sequence (DNA): TGTGCCTGGAGTTCGGGACAGGCTTTCACTAATGAAAAACTGTTTTTT.